This T cell receptor (beta chain) derives from a study of blood T cell repertoires in COVID-19. Across the whole study: PBMCs, B-cell-depleted T cells, or T cells provided the cDNA or gDNA that made up the material.

V shed 2 bases and J shed 2 bases, with 7 bases lying between them. The CDR3 spans 13 residues. Per germline, CDR1 MGHDK and CDR2 SYGVNS. Assay: immunoSEQ multiplex PCR; the TCRdb copy retains only in-frame clones and omits some. The table records around 110,000 clones, over 80% of them present only once. The sequence was collected from a woman in her 30s with acute or convalescent COVID-19. Sequences were obtained from peripheral blood. The chain links TRBV25-1 to TRBJ2-7; TRBD2 might be the D (6 bases). The CDR3 DNA reads as TGTGCCAGCAGTGAAGGAGGGGCCTACGAGCAGTACTTC. Protein: CASSEGGAYEQYF.